The entry that follows covers one T cell receptor beta chain sequence. This CDR3 is also generated by other DNA sequences in the sample. Assay: immunoSEQ multiplex PCR; the TCRdb copy retains only in-frame clones and omits some. The sample yields approximately 280,000 clones, roughly 88% seen once. The source of the sample is a study of blood T cell repertoires in COVID-19. From germline, CDR1 is SGHTA and CDR2 FQGNSA. V shed 1 base, J shed 2 bases, and the junction held 2 bases outside the gene matches. The CDR3 spans 15 residues. This chain joins TRBV7-2 and TRBJ1-3; the match to TRBD1 covers 7 bases. The TCR comes from a woman in her 70s with acute or convalescent COVID-19. Material: peripheral blood. CDR3 DNA: TGTGCCAGCAGCTTAGACAGGGGACCTGGAAACACCATATATTTT. Encoded protein: CASSLDRGPGNTIYF. Combining the CDR3 with reference TRBV7-2 and TRBJ1-3 gives the whole variable domain GAGVSQSPSNKVTEKGKDVELRCDPISGHTALYWYRQSLGQGLEFLIYFQGNSAPDKSGLPSDRFSAERTGGSVSTLTIQRTQQEDSAVYLCASSLDRGPGNTIYFGEGSWLTVV.